The 5 T cell receptor beta chains below come from one sample, sequenced in a study of CD8 T cells in Susac syndrome (dated by TCRdb to about 2019). Library generation was performed with the immunoSEQ multiplex PCR assay. RNA was extracted using the RNeasy kit, and roughly 0.5 to 1 ug of the RNA was reverse transcribed with random hexamers. Using fastp trimming at Q25 and MiXCR clonotype assembly, TCRdb reanalyzed the public sequencing data and kept in-frame beta chains. One record per CDR3 amino acid sequence lists the most common genes and DNA. For this sample there are just over 300,000 distinct CDR3 sequences; 92% appear just once. The ten top clones hold about 0.07% of the sample. Sequencing was performed on CD4+ T cells from PBMCs. Source of these receptors: a human donor with multiple sclerosis.

This clonotype was observed a few times. V is TRBV15 and J is TRBJ1-5; D gene ambiguous. V was shortened by 1 base and J by 6 bases, with 7 bases between the two germline ends. The CDR3 sequence is 13 residues long. Per the germline V gene, CDR1 is LNHNV and CDR2 is YYDKDF (reference sequence). For the CDR3, the DNA is TGTGCCACCAGCAGAGCTGGGAGTCAGCCCCAGCATTTT. This translates into CATSRAGSQPQHF. Full variable domain (rest looked up from reference TRBV15 and TRBJ1-5): DAMVIQNPRYQVTQFGKPVTLSCSQTLNHNVMYWYQQKSSQAPKLLFHYYDKDFNNEADTPDNFQSRRPNTSFCFLDIRSPGLGDTAMYLCATSRAGSQPQHFGDGTRLSIL.

The J gene is TRBJ2-3, the V gene TRBV7-2; 7 positions agree with TRBD2. V dropped 4 bases and J dropped 2; count of bases not matched to a gene: 9. The germline V gene has CDR1 SGHTA and CDR2 FQGNSA. CDR3 length equals 16 residues. CDR3 coding DNA: TGTGCCAGCAGCTCGAGCCTAGCGGTAGACACAGATACGCAGTATTTT. Protein sequence: CASSSSLAVDTDTQYF.

The chain recombines TRBV4-1 with TRBJ1-6; D is possibly TRBD1 (5 bases). Germline CDR1 reads MGHRA; CDR2 reads YSYEKL. The V and J ends lost 0 bases and 4 bases respectively, with 10 bases between them. This CDR3 has 16 residues. CDR3 amino acids: CASSQDWRQYNSPLHF. The CDR3, as DNA: TGCGCCAGCAGCCAAGATTGGCGACAGTATAATTCACCCCTCCACTTT.

The V call is TRBV5-1, the J call TRBJ1-3; D remains unclear. Germline V gene sequence: CDR1 SGHRS, CDR2 YFSETQ. There are 15 residues in the CDR3. Trimming took off 0 bases at V and 3 bases at J, with 10 bases between the two ends. CDR3 sequence: CASSLGATSGNTIYF. CDR3 bases: TGCGCCAGCAGCTTGGGGGCGACGAGTGGAAACACCATATATTTT.

This chain links TRBV6-6 with TRBJ2-1, with a tentative D call TRBD2 (5 bases). The CDR3 covers 11 residues. From germline, CDR1 is MNHNY and CDR2 SVGAGI (reference sequence). The V gene lost 6 bases and the J gene lost 9 bases, with 9 bases spanning the gap. The CDR3 sequence: CASRQLGEQFF. In DNA, the CDR3 is TGTGCCAGCAGGCAACTAGGTGAGCAGTTCTTC.